This T cell receptor beta chain appears in the sequencing data of a study of Graves' ophthalmopathy and Graves' hyperthyroidism. This clonotype was recorded a few times. Hyperthyroidism in these 18- to 65-year-old patients was newly diagnosed, lasting under 2 months. The starting material, over 8.5 ml of fresh peripheral blood, provided the PBMCs. CDR1 and CDR2 (germline): LGHDT, YNNKEL (reference sequence). The CDR3 runs 16 residues. The ends were cut back, 4 bases at V and 4 bases at J, with 17 bases in the middle. The sequenced template was RNA, covering the TCR beta CDR3 region. First-round RT-PCR used HTBI primers; second-round multiplex PCR followed. MiXCR was run by TCRdb on the multiplex PCR reads, yielding one entry per CDR3 protein. Counted here are some 350,000 distinct CDR3 sequences, approximately 17% occurring once; the ten biggest clones make up 2.4%.

This sequence originates from an adult woman with stable Graves' hyperthyroidism. The chain links TRBV3-1 to TRBJ1-5, with D possibly being TRBD1 (5 bases). The specimen was peripheral blood. The CDR3 nucleotides are TGTGCCAGCAGCCGAGACCCCGGGACTGAGAATCAGCCCCAGCATTTT. As protein: CASSRDPGTENQPQHF.